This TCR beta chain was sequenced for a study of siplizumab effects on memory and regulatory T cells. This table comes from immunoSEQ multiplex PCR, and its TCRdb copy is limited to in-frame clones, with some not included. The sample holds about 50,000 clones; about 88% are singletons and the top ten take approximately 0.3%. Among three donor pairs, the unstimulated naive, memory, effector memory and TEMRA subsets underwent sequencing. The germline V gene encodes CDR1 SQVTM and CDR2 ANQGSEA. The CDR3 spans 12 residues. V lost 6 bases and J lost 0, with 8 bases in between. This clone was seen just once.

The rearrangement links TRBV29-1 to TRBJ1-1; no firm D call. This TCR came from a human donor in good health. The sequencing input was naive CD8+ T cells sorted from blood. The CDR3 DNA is TGCAGCGTAGTTGCCATGAACACTGAAGCTTTCTTT. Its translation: CSVVAMNTEAFF.